The 30 T cell receptor beta chains below come from one sample, sequenced in a study of OX40 agonist ivuxolimab in advanced cancers. The protocol was immunoSEQ multiplex PCR, while the TCRdb copy is restricted to in-frame clones and leaves out a portion. The repertoire holds 55,000 to 70,000 clones, with 70% to 90% as singletons. The sequences come from CD4+ or CD8+ T cells sorted from blood, collected in a trial of the OX40 agonist ivuxolimab. Every receptor here comes from an adult with an advanced solid tumor such as melanoma, head and neck, liver or kidney cancer.

This chain connects TRBV7-3 to TRBJ2-1; D unclear. The CDR3 runs to 16 residues. Germline V gene data show CDR1 as SGHTA and CDR2 as FQGTGA. V lost 2 bases and J lost 5, with 16 bases in between. The CDR3 loop is CASSLRSSRFHNEQFF. The CDR3 region has the DNA TGTGCCAGCAGCTTACGCTCCTCCCGGTTCCACAATGAGCAGTTCTTC.

The chain joins TRBV5-1 to TRBJ2-5, with unresolved D. Trimming took 0 bases from V and 3 from J, leaving 6 bases between them. The germline V gene has CDR1 SGHRS and CDR2 YFSETQ. The CDR3 runs to 13 residues. The CDR3 region is CASSLVEKETQYF. The CDR3, as DNA: TGCGCCAGCAGCTTGGTCGAAAAAGAGACCCAGTACTTC.

CDR3: CASSEGLNYGYTF. The CDR3 DNA follows: TGTGCCAGCAGTGAAGGGTTAAACTATGGCTACACCTTC. V and J are TRBV6-1 and TRBJ1-2, with D unclear. Germline CDR1 is MNHNS and CDR2 is SASEGT. Between the trimmed V and J ends, which lost 1 base and 2 bases, there was a span of 5 bases. The CDR3 sequence is 13 residues long.

This chain connects TRBV9 to TRBJ2-3; 13 nucleotides agree with TRBD2. The V gene end was trimmed by 0 bases and the J gene end by 6 bases; junction bases not matched to a gene: 16. Germline CDR1 SGDLS, CDR2 YYNGEE. The CDR3 has 20 amino acids. CDR3: CASSVEGLAGTGTLADTQYF. DNA of the CDR3: TGTGCCAGCAGCGTAGAGGGACTAGCGGGGACCGGCACGCTTGCGGATACGCAGTATTTT.

J is TRBJ2-3 and V is TRBV6-5; D call uncertain. Germline lookup yields CDR1 MNHEY and CDR2 SVGAGI. This CDR3 is built from 14 residues. Trimming cost V 6 bases and J 4 bases, with 14 bases left between them. The CDR3, as DNA: TGTGCCAGCAGACTCGATTCGGCGGCAGATACGCAGTATTTT. Residues: CASRLDSAADTQYF.

This chain joins TRBV7-7 and TRBJ2-5; no firm D call. This CDR3 comprises 16 residues. Germline V gene sequence: CDR1 SSHAT, CDR2 FNYEAQ (reference sequence). The V end was cut by 8 bases, the J end by 0 bases, with 19 bases between. CDR3 DNA: TGTGCCAGCCGATTGACTTCTACCAAAAACCAAGAGACCCAGTACTTC. This gives the protein CASRLTSTKNQETQYF.

The gene calls are TRBV7-9 and TRBJ2-1; D is unresolved. Germline lookup yields CDR1 SEHNR and CDR2 FQNEAQ (reference sequence). The CDR3 consists of 11 residues. V was clipped by 4 bases and J by 8 bases, with 6 bases between them. As DNA, the CDR3 is TGTGCCAGCAGCTCACCAGATGAGCAGTTCTTC. This codes for CASSSPDEQFF.

In the case of this clone: Compared with germline, one end of the junction differs, possibly owing to a read error. This sample includes further DNA sequences coding for the same CDR3. The chain couples TRBV28 to TRBJ2-7; D is unclear. The CDR3 is 10 amino acids. Germline V gene sequence: CDR1 MDHEN, CDR2 SYDVKM. The CDR3 spells CASGTYEQYF. The CDR3 nucleotides are TGTGCCAGCGGAACCTACGAGCAGTACTTT.

CDR3 in DNA: TGTGCCAGCAGCTTGAAAGCGGGCCCCACCGGGGAGCTGTTTTTT. This gives the protein CASSLKAGPTGELFF. This chain links TRBV5-4 with TRBJ2-2, with a weak D call TRBD2 (6 bases). The V end was cut by 1 base, the J end by 4 bases, with 11 bases between. The V gene's germline CDR1 is SGHNT and CDR2 YYREEE (reference sequence). This CDR3 is 15 amino acids long.

The chain is built from TRBV10-3 and TRBJ2-5, with D possibly TRBD1 on 6 matching bases. The germline gives CDR1 ENHRY, CDR2 SYGVKD. The germline V and J ends were trimmed by 6 bases and 3 bases, with 17 bases remaining between them. This CDR3 is built from 15 residues. This CDR3 reads CAISWKGTPKETQYF. The CDR3 coding sequence is TGTGCCATCAGCTGGAAGGGGACACCTAAAGAGACCCAGTACTTC.

The V and J genes are TRBV13 and TRBJ2-2; weak D call: TRBD1 (6 bases). The CDR3 runs 14 residues. The V end lost 5 bases, the J end lost 1 base, and 8 bases lay between the germline ends. Germline V gives CDR1 PRHDT, CDR2 FYEKMQ (reference sequence). CDR3 DNA sequence: TGTGCCAGCAGCCAGACAGGGAACACCGGGGAGCTGTTTTTT. It translates to CASSQTGNTGELFF. Looking up the rest from reference TRBV13 and TRBJ2-2 gives the full variable domain: AAGVIQSPRHLIKEKRETATLKCYPIPRHDTVYWYQQGPGQDPQFLISFYEKMQSDKGSIPDRFSAQQFSDYHSELNMSSLELGDSALYFCASSQTGNTGELFFGEGSRLTVL.

This chain joins TRBV19 and TRBJ1-6; D might be TRBD1 (5 bases). V was cut by 7 bases and J by 10 bases, with 14 bases left in between. This CDR3 has 13 residues. Per germline, CDR1 LNHDA and CDR2 SQIVND (reference sequence). CDR3 coding DNA: TGTGCCAGTACCCTGGGGACTAACTCACCCCTCCACTTT. Translated, it gives CASTLGTNSPLHF.

This clone was detected only a few times. This rearrangement joins TRBV19 to TRBJ1-5; TRBD1 is a possible D gene (5 bases). CDR1 LNHDA and CDR2 SQIVND come from the germline V gene (reference sequence). V was shortened by 6 bases and J by 6 bases, with 12 bases between the two germline ends. The CDR3 loop spans 13 amino acids. The CDR3: CASRRGVGQPQHF. In nucleotides, the CDR3 is TGTGCCAGTAGACGGGGGGTTGGTCAGCCCCAGCATTTT.

The genes are TRBV28 and TRBJ2-3, with D unresolved. The ends were cut back, 7 bases at V and 5 bases at J, with 10 bases in the middle. Germline V gene data show CDR1 as MDHEN and CDR2 as SYDVKM. There are 12 residues in the CDR3. The DNA for the CDR3 is TGTGCCAGCAAGTCAGTCGTAGATACGCAGTATTTT. This gives the protein CASKSVVDTQYF. Filled out from reference TRBV28 and TRBJ2-3, the complete variable domain reads DVKVTQSSRYLVKRTGEKVFLECVQDMDHENMFWYRQDPGLGLRLIYFSYDVKMKEKGDIPEGYSVSREKKERFSLILESASTNQTSMYLCASKSVVDTQYFGPGTRLTVL.

This chain connects TRBV5-6 to TRBJ2-5; perhaps TRBD2 as D (5 bases). The V and J ends lost 7 bases and 7 bases respectively, with 26 bases between them. CDR1 and CDR2 from the germline V gene are SGHDT and YYEEEE. This CDR3 is 16 amino acids long. This CDR3 is CASGLPRSGPAGTQYF. CDR3 in DNA: TGTGCCAGCGGCCTCCCCAGATCCGGCCCCGCGGGGACCCAGTACTTC.

This chain links TRBV10-3 with TRBJ2-7, with D possibly matching TRBD1 (6 bases). V was pared by 2 bases and J by 12 bases, with 11 bases between. Per germline, CDR1 ENHRY and CDR2 SYGVKD. This CDR3 comprises 11 residues. CDR3 in amino acids: CAISEDGGMYF. As DNA, the CDR3 is TGTGCCATCAGTGAGGATGGGGGCATGTACTTC.

In this sample, this clone turned up once. The chain recombines TRBV7-2 with TRBJ1-4, with 7 bases aligning to TRBD1. Unmatched junction bases numbered 7, after V lost 5 bases and J lost 13 bases. The germline gives CDR1 SGHTA, CDR2 FQGNSA. The CDR3 length is 12 residues. As DNA, the CDR3 is TGTGCCAGCAGCCTCCTACAGGGGTTACTGTTTTTT. It specifies CASSLLQGLLFF.

This sequence joins TRBV6-5 and TRBJ1-2; possibly TRBD1 for D (5 bases). V lost 11 bases, J lost 8 bases, and 15 bases lay in between. The CDR3 runs 11 residues. CDR1 and CDR2 from the germline V gene are MNHEY and SVGAGI. As DNA, the CDR3 is TGTGCCGGTTTTGGACCAGGGGGCTACACCTTC. Amino acids: CAGFGPGGYTF.

The J gene is TRBJ1-6, the V gene TRBV2, with D possibly matching TRBD1 (6 bases). Looked up from germline, CDR1 is SNHLY and CDR2 is FYNNEI. V was shortened by 6 bases and J by 7 bases, with 19 bases between the two germline ends. This CDR3 contains 16 residues. This CDR3 is CASSAERGKVNSPLHF. The CDR3 nucleotides are TGTGCCAGCAGCGCGGAAAGGGGGAAAGTCAATTCACCCCTCCACTTT.

This chain uses TRBV9 with TRBJ2-3, with 7 bases that match TRBD1. Germline CDR1 reads SGDLS; CDR2 reads YYNGEE. Losses at the gene ends were 3 bases for V and 2 bases for J; bases not matched to a gene: 3. The CDR3 is made up of 14 amino acids. This chain's CDR3 is CASSGQGYTDTQYF. In DNA, the CDR3 is TGTGCCAGCAGCGGACAGGGTTACACAGATACGCAGTATTTT.

This chain joins TRBV19 and TRBJ1-1; D is uncertain. From germline, CDR1 is LNHDA and CDR2 SQIVND (reference sequence). Trimming took off 1 base at V and 1 base at J, with 10 bases between the two ends. The CDR3 is made up of 15 amino acids. This chain's CDR3 is CASSIGVARNTEAFF. DNA of the CDR3: TGTGCCAGTAGTATAGGCGTCGCGAGGAACACTGAAGCTTTCTTT.

V gene TRBV7-8 combines with J gene TRBJ1-1; D unresolved. CDR1 is SGHVS and CDR2 is FQNEAQ in the germline V gene. The CDR3 runs 12 residues. Trimming left V 5 bases short and J 9 bases short, with 13 bases between. The CDR3 protein is CASSNPGGQAFF. The CDR3 DNA reads as TGTGCCAGCAGCAATCCGGGTGGTCAAGCTTTCTTT. The entire variable domain, with the rest obtained from reference TRBV7-8 and TRBJ1-1, is as follows: GAGVSQSPRYKVAKRGQDVALRCDPISGHVSLFWYQQALGQGPEFLTYFQNEAQLDKSGLPSDRFFAERPEGSVSTLKIQRTQQEDSAVYLCASSNPGGQAFFGQGTRLTVV.

The V call is TRBV6-5, the J call TRBJ2-4; D gene ambiguous. The V and J ends lost 5 bases and 2 bases respectively, with 7 bases between them. The CDR3 length is 13 residues. CDR1 is MNHEY and CDR2 is SVGAGI in the germline V gene. CDR3 in amino acids: CASSGGSKNIQYF. In DNA, the CDR3 is TGTGCCAGCAGTGGTGGGTCCAAAAACATTCAGTACTTC.

The gene calls are TRBV6-1 and TRBJ2-1, with 8 bases aligning to TRBD2. The V and J ends lost 6 bases and 9 bases, in that order; junction bases with no gene match: 10. The length of the CDR3 is 14 residues. The V gene's germline CDR1 is MNHNS and CDR2 SASEGT. The CDR3 reads CASRSSAGGSEQFF. In DNA form, the CDR3 reads TGTGCCAGCAGATCCTCCGCGGGGGGCAGTGAGCAGTTCTTC.

The rearrangement links TRBV9 to TRBJ2-1, with 8 bases aligning to TRBD1. Trimming at V came to 0 bases and at J to 7 bases, leaving 9 bases not matched to a gene. Germline assignment: CDR1 SGDLS and CDR2 YYNGEE. The CDR3 runs 16 residues. CDR3 in amino acids: CASSVAYRTGQNEQFF. Here the CDR3 DNA reads TGTGCCAGCAGCGTAGCTTATAGGACAGGGCAAAATGAGCAGTTCTTC.

The chain recombines TRBV9 with TRBJ2-2, with D tentatively TRBD1 (6 bases). With 0 bases removed from V and 7 bases from J, the gap between germline ends came to 10 bases. CDR3 length: 14 amino acids. Germline CDR1 reads SGDLS; CDR2 reads YYNGEE. The CDR3: CASSVEGVGGELFF. CDR3 nucleotides: TGTGCCAGCAGCGTAGAGGGGGTAGGCGGGGAGCTGTTTTTT.

This rearrangement joins TRBV6-5 to TRBJ1-1; D not resolved. Germline lookup yields CDR1 MNHEY and CDR2 SVGAGI. The CDR3 loop spans 13 amino acids. V lost 0 bases to trimming and J lost 7 bases, with 9 bases between them. In nucleotides, the CDR3 is TGTGCCAGCAGTTACTCTCTTGAACATGAAGCTTTCTTT. This sequence encodes CASSYSLEHEAFF.

The chain has TRBV11-2 and TRBJ2-5; 7 bases align to TRBD1. The germline V gene encodes CDR1 SGHAT and CDR2 FQNNGV. The V gene end was trimmed by 1 base and the J gene end by 1 base; junction bases not matched to a gene: 3. CDR3 length: 15 amino acids. The CDR3 protein is CASSLGTGAQETQYF. CDR3 in DNA: TGTGCCAGCAGCTTAGGTACAGGGGCCCAAGAGACCCAGTACTTC. The variable domain in full, with the rest retrieved from reference TRBV11-2 and TRBJ2-5, is EAGVAQSPRYKIIEKRQSVAFWCNPISGHATLYWYQQILGQGPKLLIQFQNNGVVDDSQLPKDRFSAERLKGVDSTLKIQPAKLEDSAVYLCASSLGTGAQETQYFGPGTRLLVL.

This chain links TRBV6-5 with TRBJ1-2, with D possibly matching TRBD1 (6 bases). The CDR3 has 13 residues. Germline-derived CDR1 and CDR2 are MNHEY and SVGAGI. V shed 2 bases and J shed 8 bases, with 12 bases lying between them. CDR3 in amino acids: CASSYTRGGGYTF. DNA for the CDR3: TGTGCCAGCAGTTACACTAGGGGGGGCGGCTACACCTTC.

The chain links TRBV5-1 to TRBJ1-5; tentative D call: TRBD1 (5 bases). The germline gives CDR1 SGHRS, CDR2 YFSETQ. Trimming pared 4 bases from V and 6 bases from J, leaving 14 bases between. The CDR3 length is 14 residues. CDR3 amino acids: CASSRDGSGQPQHF. CDR3 nucleotides: TGCGCCAGCAGCAGGGACGGTTCGGGTCAGCCCCAGCATTTT. Complete variable domain (other parts from reference TRBV5-1 and TRBJ1-5): KAGVTQTPRYLIKTRGQQVTLSCSPISGHRSVSWYQQTPGQGLQFLFEYFSETQRNKGNFPGRFSGRQFSNSRSEMNVSTLELGDSALYLCASSRDGSGQPQHFGDGTRLSIL.